Listed below are T cell receptor beta chains from one sample, sequenced in a study of shared clonotypes between healthy human individuals. This table comes from immunoSEQ multiplex PCR, and its TCRdb copy is limited to in-frame clones, with some not included. The sample carries over a million clones, around three quarters recorded once. Specimen: memory CD4+ T cells from PBMCs. All receptors derive from a man aged 18 to 29 in good health. Some clones in this sample may be carry-over from other donors' samples. CDR3s leave out the opening cysteine and the closing phenylalanine or tryptophan.

V gene	J gene	CDR3 protein
TRBV6-6	TRBJ2-7	ASSGASTASSYEQY
TRBV29-1	TRBJ2-1	SVVGQTSGRAGQF
TRBV5-4	TRBJ2-3	TSSSDPTLSTDTQY
TRBV7-2	TRBJ1-2	ASSLSWALGDYGYT
TRBV11-2	TRBJ2-1	ASSLSWLNEQF
TRBV5-4	TRBJ2-7	ASSPAGGNWYEQY
TRBV29-1	TRBJ2-7	SVEKGASGAYEQY
TRBV18	TRBJ2-3	ASAGSTDTQY
TRBV18	TRBJ1-1	ASSPQGDRENTEAF
TRBV7-8	TRBJ1-6	ASSLAAPINSPLH
TRBV7-3	TRBJ2-1	ASSSGPITYNEQF
TRBV11-3	TRBJ2-2	ASSSIAGTGELF
TRBV9	TRBJ1-2	ASSVELRGNYGYT
TRBV19	TRBJ2-7	ASSPALGQGYSYEQY
TRBV7-2	TRBJ2-1	ASSFGPGTSGDNEQF
TRBV6-5	TRBJ2-5	ASRTLPTGKETQY
TRBV7-2	TRBJ2-3	ASSLVRDTQY
TRBV9	TRBJ1-2	ASSVATGLNNYGYT
TRBV28	TRBJ1-4	ASLRGLNEKLF
TRBV28	TRBJ2-1	ASSGRTGPMEQF
TRBV7-2	TRBJ1-2	ASSLERDVGYT
TRBV21-1	TRBJ2-7	ASSKGASSGSYEQY
TRBV7-7	TRBJ2-2	ASSRDGITGELF
TRBV10-3	TRBJ2-1	AISKGLAGAGSSYNEQF
TRBV28	TRBJ2-5	ASSPSWRRETQY
TRBV2	TRBJ1-2	ASSNSQGTNYGYT
TRBV20-1	TRBJ1-4	SARAAQGVF